These 15 T cell receptor beta chains were sequenced from one sample in a study of cytomegalovirus exposure and HLA in healthy donors. 60 Vbeta and 13 Jbeta primers were used in PCR. Clones were sequenced by immunoSEQ multiplex PCR, and TCRdb holds only the in-frame ones, with some missing. The sample gives 110,000 or so clones, approximately 80% of which show up once; around 1.5% is in the top ten. Sequencing used PBMCs. These receptors came from a woman in her late teens or twenties in good health and CMV-seronegative.

Comments on this clone: Other DNA sequences from this sample encode an identical CDR3 as well. The chain links TRBV7-3 to TRBJ1-1; weak D call: TRBD1 (5 bases). Trimming stripped 2 bases from V and 1 base from J, with 5 bases between. Germline CDR1 reads SGHTA; CDR2 reads FQGTGA. This CDR3 spans 13 amino acids. The DNA for the CDR3 is TGTGCCAGCAGCTTAGACAGGAACACTGAAGCTTTCTTT. It translates to CASSLDRNTEAFF.

For the CDR3, the DNA is TGTGCCACCAGCAGAGTGGGCGCAGGGGCGACCTATGGCTACACCTTC. This encodes CATSRVGAGATYGYTF. The chain recombines TRBV15 with TRBJ1-2; tentatively, D is TRBD1 (6 bases). The length of the CDR3 is 16 residues. V lost 1 base and J lost 4, with 16 bases in between. Germline V gives CDR1 LNHNV, CDR2 YYDKDF (reference sequence).

The chain is built from TRBV10-2 and TRBJ1-1; 8 positions match TRBD1. Unmatched junction bases numbered 11, after V lost 8 bases and J lost 3 bases. This CDR3 region has 15 residues. The V gene's germline CDR1 is WSHSY and CDR2 SAAADI. CDR3 sequence reads: CASSVSGQGYTEAFF. The CDR3 region has the DNA TGCGCCAGCTCGGTATCAGGACAGGGTTACACTGAAGCTTTCTTT.

The chain joins TRBV27 to TRBJ1-5, with D uncertain. In germline, CDR1 is MNHEY, CDR2 SMNVEV (reference sequence). The CDR3 covers 15 residues. Trimming removed 3 bases from V and 5 bases from J, with 14 bases in between. The CDR3 protein is CASSFSGRSDQPQHF. CDR3 nucleotide sequence: TGTGCCAGCAGTTTCTCGGGTAGGAGCGATCAGCCCCAGCATTTT.

The genes are TRBV5-6 and TRBJ1-2; 8 nucleotides line up with TRBD1. The CDR3 loop spans 13 amino acids. Germline values: CDR1 SGHDT, CDR2 YYEEEE. Trimming cost V 4 bases and J 3 bases; bases outside gene matches: 2. The CDR3 reads CASSLQGDYGYTF. CDR3 DNA: TGTGCCAGCAGCCTACAGGGGGACTATGGCTACACCTTC. The variable domain in full, completed from reference TRBV5-6 and TRBJ1-2, reads DAGVTQSPTHLIKTRGQQVTLRCSPKSGHDTVSWYQQALGQGPQFIFQYYEEEERQRGNFPDRFSGHQFPNYSSELNVNALLLGDSALYLCASSLQGDYGYTFGSGTRLTVV.

The chain has TRBV14 and TRBJ2-7; 11 positions agree with TRBD2. V was pared by 6 bases and J by 1 base, with 5 bases of the junction left unmatched. Germline assignment: CDR1 SGHDN and CDR2 FVKESK. The CDR3 runs 15 residues. CDR3: CASSPTSGSSYEQYF. The CDR3 DNA follows: TGTGCCAGCAGTCCCACTAGCGGGAGTTCCTACGAGCAGTACTTC. The full variable domain, rest sourced from reference TRBV14 and TRBJ2-7, is EAGVTQFPSHSVIEKGQTVTLRCDPISGHDNLYWYRRVMGKEIKFLLHFVKESKQDESGMPNNRFLAERTGGTYSTLKVQPAELEDSGVYFCASSPTSGSSYEQYFGPGTRLTVT.

The chain joins TRBV6-5 to TRBJ1-1; tentative D call: TRBD1 (6 bases). The CDR3 contains 13 residues. Trimming removed 7 bases at V and 7 bases at J, with 16 bases between. The germline gives CDR1 MNHEY, CDR2 SVGAGI. The CDR3 DNA reads as TGTGCCAGCATTGAAACAGGGACGAATGAAGCTTTCTTT. Encoded protein: CASIETGTNEAFF.

The J gene is TRBJ2-5, the V gene TRBV5-5; tentative D call: TRBD1 (5 bases). CDR3 length: 15 amino acids. CDR1 is SGHKS and CDR2 is YYEKEE in the germline V gene (reference sequence). The germline V and J ends were trimmed by 4 bases and 5 bases, with 18 bases remaining between them. This chain's CDR3 is CASSRQGWGLETQYF. CDR3 in DNA: TGTGCCAGCAGCAGGCAGGGTTGGGGCCTCGAGACCCAGTACTTC.

The rearrangement joins TRBV5-1 to TRBJ2-3; 9 bases match TRBD2. The V gene's germline CDR1 is SGHRS and CDR2 YFSETQ. With 5 bases clipped from V and 3 bases from J, the junction kept 7 bases outside the gene matches. The CDR3 is 15 amino acids. The CDR3 DNA follows: TGCGCCAGCAGTTCCCAGCGGGGGGTGACAGATACGCAGTATTTT. It codes for CASSSQRGVTDTQYF. Using reference TRBV5-1 and TRBJ2-3 for the parts outside the CDR3, the full variable domain is KAGVTQTPRYLIKTRGQQVTLSCSPISGHRSVSWYQQTPGQGLQFLFEYFSETQRNKGNFPGRFSGRQFSNSRSEMNVSTLELGDSALYLCASSSQRGVTDTQYFGPGTRLTVL.

V usage is TRBV4-2 and J usage is TRBJ2-1; 10 bases match TRBD2. This CDR3 region has 15 residues. CDR1 and CDR2 (germline): LGHNA, YNFKEQ. The J segment lost 5 bases and the V segment lost 6 bases, leaving 7 bases of the junction unmatched. The CDR3 region is CASRGLAGADNEQFF. DNA of the CDR3: TGTGCCAGCAGGGGTCTAGCGGGAGCTGACAATGAGCAGTTCTTC.

The rearrangement joins TRBV6-1 to TRBJ2-7; 13 nucleotides match TRBD2. V dropped 1 base and J dropped 3; count of bases not matched to a gene: 0. Germline CDR1 reads MNHNS; CDR2 reads SASEGT. The CDR3 length is 15 residues. CDR3 nucleotide sequence: TGTGCCAGCAGTGAAGGGACTAGCGGGAGCTACGAGCAGTACTTC. Protein: CASSEGTSGSYEQYF.

The gene calls are TRBV18 and TRBJ1-2; 10 bases agree with TRBD1. CDR3 length equals 15 residues. V shed 6 bases, J shed 7 bases, and the junction held 11 bases outside the gene matches. Looked up from germline, CDR1 is KGHSH and CDR2 is LQKENI. The CDR3: CASSPTPGQGGGYTF. The CDR3 nucleotides are TGTGCCAGCTCCCCGACCCCCGGACAGGGGGGTGGCTACACCTTC. Looking up the rest from reference TRBV18 and TRBJ1-2 gives the full variable domain: NAGVMQNPRHLVRRRGQEARLRCSPMKGHSHVYWYRQLPEEGLKFMVYLQKENIIDESGMPKERFSAEFPKEGPSILRIQQVVRGDSAAYFCASSPTPGQGGGYTFGSGTRLTVV.

The genes are TRBV6-5 and TRBJ2-1, with a tentative D call TRBD1 (7 bases). Per the germline V gene, CDR1 is MNHEY and CDR2 is SVGAGI. This CDR3 has 15 amino acids. Between the trimmed V and J ends, which lost 0 bases and 7 bases, there was a span of 13 bases. As DNA, the CDR3 is TGTGCCAGCAGTTACTCGGCAGGGGGGTTGAATGAGCAGTTCTTC. Translating gives CASSYSAGGLNEQFF.

J is TRBJ1-2 and V is TRBV5-6; maybe TRBD1 (5 bases). Per germline, CDR1 SGHDT and CDR2 YYEEEE. The CDR3 has 16 residues. Deletions cut 5 bases from V and 2 bases from J, with 19 bases between. The CDR3 region has the DNA TGTGCCAGCAGGAGCCGGGGGGAGCTAGAGAACTATGGCTACACCTTC. Translation gives CASRSRGELENYGYTF.

The chain combines TRBV14 with TRBJ1-5; no reliable D call. V was cut by 4 bases and J by 6 bases, with 10 bases left in between. CDR1 SGHDN and CDR2 FVKESK come from the germline V gene. The CDR3 totals 13 residues. DNA for the CDR3: TGTGCCAGCAGCCGCGGGCCGAGTCAGCCCCAGCATTTT. Translated, it gives CASSRGPSQPQHF.